This T cell receptor (beta chain) was captured in a study of T-cell reconstitution after alpha-beta-depleted transplantation in children. The authors prepared the TCRbeta library with unique molecular identifiers. TCRdb recomputed calls from the PCR reads with MiXCR, one row per CDR3 protein. The data contain fewer than 400,000 distinct CDR3 sequences, just over 20% of them singletons. This clonotype was observed a handful of times. V lost 3 bases to trimming and J lost 3 bases, with 6 bases between them. The CDR3 covers 13 residues. Germline-derived CDR1 and CDR2 are MNHEY and SMNVEV (reference sequence).

The sequence came from a human donor who donated a stem cell graft to a child with acute myeloid leukemia. Sample: PBMCs from the stem cell graft donor, taken from the stem cell graft. The rearrangement links TRBV27 to TRBJ1-5; D unresolved. This chain's CDR3 is CASSLKVNQPQHF. The CDR3 bases are TGTGCCAGCAGTTTGAAAGTCAATCAGCCCCAGCATTTT.